This T cell receptor (beta chain) stems from a study of T cell responses to AZD1222 COVID-19 vaccine. General observations from the study: Targets within unmutated variant regions were reportedly found for nearly half of spike-specific TCRs. White British ancestry dominated among donors, who included more females, and clonal diversity was possibly underestimated. Sampled repertoires all dated from after the peak T cell response. Among AZD1222 vaccinees, only five or six were seropositive at baseline.

The CDR3 consists of 14 residues. Germline CDR1 is MNHEY and CDR2 is SMNVEV (reference sequence). V lost 2 bases, J lost 7 bases, and 14 bases lay in between. The protocol was immunoSEQ multiplex PCR, while the TCRdb copy is restricted to in-frame clones and leaves out a portion. The sample includes about 77,000 clones, 92% of them seen just once. Turning to this clone: No antigen is known for it.

This clonotype was sampled from an adult who received the AZD1222 COVID-19 vaccine. The sample consisted of peripheral blood, taken 28 days after the second AZD1222 dose. V usage is TRBV27 and J usage is TRBJ1-2, with a tentative D call TRBD1 (5 bases). The CDR3, as DNA: TGTGCCAGCAGTTTAGTGCAGGGCGCGGGTGGCTACACCTTC. Protein sequence: CASSLVQGAGGYTF.